This TCR beta chain was captured by sequencing in a study of T-cell reconstitution after alpha-beta-depleted transplantation in children. Study-wide findings and caveats: At around two months after transplant, the alpha-beta T cells were reportedly derived from several hundred expanded clones that came from non-depleted graft cells.

This CDR3 is 14 amino acids long. The germline CDR1 and CDR2 sequences are ENHRY and SYGVKD. With 4 bases removed from V and 3 bases from J, the gap between germline ends came to 13 bases. This clonotype has at least ten counts. Its antigen is not known. Unique molecular identifiers featured in how the TCRbeta library was prepared. MiXCR was run by TCRdb on the PCR reads, yielding one entry per CDR3 protein. The profile shows hundreds of thousands of distinct CDR3 sequences, about an eighth of them singletons. The sample here was PBMCs, taken before TCRalphabeta/CD19-depleted stem cell transplant. The chain is built from TRBV10-3 and TRBJ2-7, with D possibly TRBD2 on 6 matching bases. The TCR originated in a girl aged 2 to 10 with congenital amegakaryocytic thrombocytopenia, due to receive a stem cell transplant. The CDR3 nucleotides are TGTGCCATCAGTGCCCGGGACTTCTACTACGAGCAGTACTTC. Translation: CAISARDFYYEQYF.